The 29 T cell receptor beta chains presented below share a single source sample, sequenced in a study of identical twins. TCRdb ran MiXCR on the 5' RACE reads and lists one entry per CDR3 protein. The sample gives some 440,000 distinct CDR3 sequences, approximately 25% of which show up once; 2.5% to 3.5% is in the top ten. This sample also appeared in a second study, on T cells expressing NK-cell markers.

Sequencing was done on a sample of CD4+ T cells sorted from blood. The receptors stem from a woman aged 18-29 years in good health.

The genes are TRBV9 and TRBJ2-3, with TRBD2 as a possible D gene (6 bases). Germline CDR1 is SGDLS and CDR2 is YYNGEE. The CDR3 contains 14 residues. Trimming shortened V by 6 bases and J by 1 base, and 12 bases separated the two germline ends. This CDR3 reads CASNKGLRTDTQYF. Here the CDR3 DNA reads TGTGCCAGCAACAAGGGACTGCGCACAGATACGCAGTATTTT.

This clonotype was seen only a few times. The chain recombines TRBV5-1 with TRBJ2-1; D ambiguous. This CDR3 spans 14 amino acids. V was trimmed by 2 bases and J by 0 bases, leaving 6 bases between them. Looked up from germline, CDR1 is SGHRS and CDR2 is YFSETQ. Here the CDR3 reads CASSFSLSYNEQFF. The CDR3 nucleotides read TGCGCCAGCAGCTTCTCCCTCTCCTACAATGAGCAGTTCTTC.

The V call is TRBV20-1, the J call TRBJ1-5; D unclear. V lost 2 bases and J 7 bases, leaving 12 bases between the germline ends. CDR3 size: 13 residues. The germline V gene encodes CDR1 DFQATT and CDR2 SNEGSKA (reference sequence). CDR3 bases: TGCAGTGCTAGATGGCGGGATGCCCAGCCCCAGCATTTT. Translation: CSARWRDAQPQHF.

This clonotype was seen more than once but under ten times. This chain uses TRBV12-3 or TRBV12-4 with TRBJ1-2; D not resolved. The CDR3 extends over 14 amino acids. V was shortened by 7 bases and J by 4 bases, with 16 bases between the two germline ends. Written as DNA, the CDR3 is TGTGCCAGCAAAGTTTTAGGACTGCCCTATGGCTACACCTTC. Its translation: CASKVLGLPYGYTF.

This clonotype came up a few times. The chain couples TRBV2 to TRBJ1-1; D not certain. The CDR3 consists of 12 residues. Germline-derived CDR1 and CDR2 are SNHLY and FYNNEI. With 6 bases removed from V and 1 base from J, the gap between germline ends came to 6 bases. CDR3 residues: CASRHRNTEAFF. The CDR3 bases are TGTGCCAGCAGACACAGGAACACTGAAGCTTTCTTT.

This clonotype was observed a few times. The CDR3 spells CASSLITEEQFF. The CDR3, as DNA: TGTGCCAGCAGTTTAATTACGGAGGAGCAGTTCTTC. The rearrangement joins TRBV12-3 or TRBV12-4 to TRBJ2-1; D is uncertain. Trimming pared 2 bases from V and 10 bases from J, leaving 9 bases between. The CDR3 consists of 12 residues.

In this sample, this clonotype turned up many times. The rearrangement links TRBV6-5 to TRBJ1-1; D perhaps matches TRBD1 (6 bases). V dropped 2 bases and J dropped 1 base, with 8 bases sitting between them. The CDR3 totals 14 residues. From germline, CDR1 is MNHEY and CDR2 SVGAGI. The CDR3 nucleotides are TGTGCCAGCAGTTACCCGACAGGGAACACTGAAGCTTTCTTT. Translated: CASSYPTGNTEAFF.

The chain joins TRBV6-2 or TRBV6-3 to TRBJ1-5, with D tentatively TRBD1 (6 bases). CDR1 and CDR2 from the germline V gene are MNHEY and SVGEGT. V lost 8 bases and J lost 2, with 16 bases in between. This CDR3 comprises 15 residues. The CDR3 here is CASLSGGMGNQPQHF. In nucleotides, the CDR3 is TGTGCCAGCCTCTCGGGGGGCATGGGCAATCAGCCCCAGCATTTT.

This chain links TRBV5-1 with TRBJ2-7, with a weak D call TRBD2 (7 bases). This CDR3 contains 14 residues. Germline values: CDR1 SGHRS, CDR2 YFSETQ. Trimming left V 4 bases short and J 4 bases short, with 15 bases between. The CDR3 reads CASSPGRGTYEQYF. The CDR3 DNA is TGCGCCAGCAGCCCGGGGAGGGGGACATACGAGCAGTACTTC. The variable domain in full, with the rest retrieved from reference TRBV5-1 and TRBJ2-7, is KAGVTQTPRYLIKTRGQQVTLSCSPISGHRSVSWYQQTPGQGLQFLFEYFSETQRNKGNFPGRFSGRQFSNSRSEMNVSTLELGDSALYLCASSPGRGTYEQYFGPGTRLTVT.

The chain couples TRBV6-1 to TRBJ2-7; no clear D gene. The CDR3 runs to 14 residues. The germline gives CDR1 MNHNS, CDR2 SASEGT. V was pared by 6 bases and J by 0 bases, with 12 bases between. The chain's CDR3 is CASRTGQSSYEQYF. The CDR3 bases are TGTGCCAGCAGGACCGGGCAGAGCTCCTACGAGCAGTACTTC.

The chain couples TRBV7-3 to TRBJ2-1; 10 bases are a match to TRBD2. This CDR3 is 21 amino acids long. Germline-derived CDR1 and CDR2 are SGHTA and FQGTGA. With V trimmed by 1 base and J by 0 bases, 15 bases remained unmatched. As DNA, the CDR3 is TGTGCCAGCAGCTTAATGTCCTCTAGCGGGAGTTTCTATAGCTCCTACAATGAGCAGTTCTTC. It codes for CASSLMSSSGSFYSSYNEQFF. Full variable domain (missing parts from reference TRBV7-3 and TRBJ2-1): GAGVSQTPSNKVTEKGKYVELRCDPISGHTALYWYRQSLGQGPEFLIYFQGTGAADDSGLPNDRFFAVRPEGSVSTLKIQRTERGDSAVYLCASSLMSSSGSFYSSYNEQFFGPGTRLTVL.

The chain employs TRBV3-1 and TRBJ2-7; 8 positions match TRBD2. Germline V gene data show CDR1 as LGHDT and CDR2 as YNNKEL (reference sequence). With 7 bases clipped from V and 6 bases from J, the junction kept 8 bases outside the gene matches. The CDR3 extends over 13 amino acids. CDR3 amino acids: CASTLQAGAEQYF. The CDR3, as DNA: TGTGCCAGCACCTTGCAAGCGGGGGCCGAGCAGTACTTC.

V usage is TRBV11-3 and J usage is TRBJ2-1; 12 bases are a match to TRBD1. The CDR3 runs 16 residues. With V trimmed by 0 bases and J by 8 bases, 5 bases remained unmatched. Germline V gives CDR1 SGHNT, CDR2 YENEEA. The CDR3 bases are TGTGCCAGCAGCTTAGACGGGACAGGGGGCAAGTATGAGCAGTTCTTC. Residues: CASSLDGTGGKYEQFF.

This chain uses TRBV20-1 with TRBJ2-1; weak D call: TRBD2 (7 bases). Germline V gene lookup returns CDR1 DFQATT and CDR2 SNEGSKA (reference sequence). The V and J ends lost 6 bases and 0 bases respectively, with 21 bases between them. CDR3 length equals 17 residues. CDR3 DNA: TGCAGTGCACTAGGTTGGGGGGGGCCCAGCTCCTACAATGAGCAGTTCTTC. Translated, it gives CSALGWGGPSSYNEQFF.

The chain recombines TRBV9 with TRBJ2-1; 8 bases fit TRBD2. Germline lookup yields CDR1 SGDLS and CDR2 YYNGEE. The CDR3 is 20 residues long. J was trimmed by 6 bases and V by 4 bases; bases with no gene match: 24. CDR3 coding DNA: TGTGCCAGCAGCACCCTCCACCGTCGGGGAGCGGGAGCGTCGCGCAATGAGCAGTTCTTC. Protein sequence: CASSTLHRRGAGASRNEQFF.

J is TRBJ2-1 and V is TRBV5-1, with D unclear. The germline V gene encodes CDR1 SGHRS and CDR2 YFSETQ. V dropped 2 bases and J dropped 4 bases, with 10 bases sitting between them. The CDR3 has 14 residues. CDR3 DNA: TGCGCCAGCAGCTTTAGTGCGGCGTACAATGAGCAGTTCTTC. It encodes CASSFSAAYNEQFF.

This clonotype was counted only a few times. CDR3 in DNA: TGCGCCAGCAGCTTGGACTACGGGGAGCTGTTTTTT. This codes for CASSLDYGELFF. J is TRBJ2-2 and V is TRBV5-1; D is unresolved. Germline CDR1 is SGHRS and CDR2 is YFSETQ. Trimming left V 0 bases short and J 7 bases short, with 4 bases between. This CDR3 region has 12 residues.

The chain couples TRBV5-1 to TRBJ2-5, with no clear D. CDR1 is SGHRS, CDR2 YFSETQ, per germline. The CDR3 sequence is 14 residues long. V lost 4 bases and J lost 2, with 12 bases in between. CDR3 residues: CASSGLTTQETQYF. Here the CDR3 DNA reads TGCGCCAGCAGCGGGTTGACGACGCAAGAGACCCAGTACTTC.

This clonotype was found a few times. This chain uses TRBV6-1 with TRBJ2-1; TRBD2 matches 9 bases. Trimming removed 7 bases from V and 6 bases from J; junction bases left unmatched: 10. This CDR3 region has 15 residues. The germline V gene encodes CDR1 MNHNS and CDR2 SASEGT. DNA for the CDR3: TGTGCCAGCAAAAGGACTAGCGTTTTAATCAATGAGCAGTTCTTC. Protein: CASKRTSVLINEQFF.

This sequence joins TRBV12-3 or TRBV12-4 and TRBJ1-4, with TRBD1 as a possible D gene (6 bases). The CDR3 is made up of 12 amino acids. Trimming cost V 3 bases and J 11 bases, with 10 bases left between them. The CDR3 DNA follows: TGTGCCAGCAGTTTGGACAGCCGGAAACTGTTTTTT. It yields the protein CASSLDSRKLFF.

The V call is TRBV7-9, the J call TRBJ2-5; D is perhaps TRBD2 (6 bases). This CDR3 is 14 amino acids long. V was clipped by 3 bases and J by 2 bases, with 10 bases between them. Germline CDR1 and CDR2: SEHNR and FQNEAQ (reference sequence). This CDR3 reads CASSFYAGQETQYF. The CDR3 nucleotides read TGTGCCAGCAGCTTTTATGCGGGGCAAGAGACCCAGTACTTC. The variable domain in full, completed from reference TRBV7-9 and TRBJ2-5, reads DTGVSQNPRHKITKRGQNVTFRCDPISEHNRLYWYRQTLGQGPEFLTYFQNEAQLEKSRLLSDRFSAERPKGSFSTLEIQRTEQGDSAMYLCASSFYAGQETQYFGPGTRLLVL.

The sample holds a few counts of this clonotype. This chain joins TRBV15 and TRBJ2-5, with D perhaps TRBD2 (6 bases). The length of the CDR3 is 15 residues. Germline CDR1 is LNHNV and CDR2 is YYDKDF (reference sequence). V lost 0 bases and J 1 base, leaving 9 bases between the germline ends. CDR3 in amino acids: CATSRDGTSQETQYF. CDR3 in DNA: TGTGCCACCAGCAGAGATGGGACTTCCCAAGAGACCCAGTACTTC.

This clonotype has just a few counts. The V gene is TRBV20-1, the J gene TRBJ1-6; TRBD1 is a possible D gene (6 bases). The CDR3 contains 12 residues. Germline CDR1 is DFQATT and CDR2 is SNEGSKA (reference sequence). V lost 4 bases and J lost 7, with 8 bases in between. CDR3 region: CSATQGNSPLHF. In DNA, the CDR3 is TGCAGTGCTACCCAGGGGAATTCACCCCTCCACTTT.

CDR3 residues: CASSLESRSGANVLTF. DNA for the CDR3: TGTGCCAGCAGCTTAGAGTCTCGCTCTGGGGCCAACGTCCTGACTTTC. The chain employs TRBV7-6 and TRBJ2-6; D is unclear. The CDR3 loop spans 16 amino acids. Germline CDR1 is SGHVS and CDR2 is FNYEAQ. V lost 1 base and J lost 0, with 7 bases in between.

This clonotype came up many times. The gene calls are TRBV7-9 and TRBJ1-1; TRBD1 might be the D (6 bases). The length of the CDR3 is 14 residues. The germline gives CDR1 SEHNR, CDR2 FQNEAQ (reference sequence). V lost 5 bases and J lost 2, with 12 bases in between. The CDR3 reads CASSLQGRNTEAFF. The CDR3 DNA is TGTGCCAGCAGCCTCCAGGGGCGTAACACTGAAGCTTTCTTT. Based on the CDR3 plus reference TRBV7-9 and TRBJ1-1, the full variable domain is DTGVSQNPRHKITKRGQNVTFRCDPISEHNRLYWYRQTLGQGPEFLTYFQNEAQLEKSRLLSDRFSAERPKGSFSTLEIQRTEQGDSAMYLCASSLQGRNTEAFFGQGTRLTVV.

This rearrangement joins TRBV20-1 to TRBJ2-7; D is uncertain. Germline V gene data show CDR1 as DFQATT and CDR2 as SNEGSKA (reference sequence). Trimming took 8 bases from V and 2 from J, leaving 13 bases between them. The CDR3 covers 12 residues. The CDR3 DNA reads TGCAGTTTTGGCGGCCCCGCCTACGAGCAGTACTTC. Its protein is CSFGGPAYEQYF.

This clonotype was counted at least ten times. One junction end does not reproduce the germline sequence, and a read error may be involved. The CDR3 protein is CASTPGETQYF. DNA for the CDR3: TGCGCCAGCACCCCCGGTGAGACCCAGTACTTC. V is TRBV12-3 or TRBV12-4 and J is TRBJ2-5; D is unresolved. CDR3 length equals 11 residues.

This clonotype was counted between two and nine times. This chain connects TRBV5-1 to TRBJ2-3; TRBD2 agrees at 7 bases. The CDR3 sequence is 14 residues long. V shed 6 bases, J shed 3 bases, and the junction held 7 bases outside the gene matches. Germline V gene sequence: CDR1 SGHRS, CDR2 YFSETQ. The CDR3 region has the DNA TGCGCCAGCACCCACGGGACTACAACAGATACGCAGTATTTT. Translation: CASTHGTTTDTQYF.

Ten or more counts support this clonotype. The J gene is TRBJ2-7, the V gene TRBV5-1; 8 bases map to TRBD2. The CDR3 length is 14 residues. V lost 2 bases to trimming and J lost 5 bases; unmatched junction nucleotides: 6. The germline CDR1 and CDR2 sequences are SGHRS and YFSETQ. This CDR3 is CASSFGTSGNEQYF. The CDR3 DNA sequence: TGCGCCAGCAGCTTCGGGACTAGTGGGAACGAGCAGTACTTC.